A selection of T cell receptor beta chains follows, all from one sample in a study of T cell responses to AZD1222 COVID-19 vaccine. Sequencing was performed with immunoSEQ multiplex PCR; in TCRdb, only in-frame clones are kept and a portion is missing. The data hold 150,000 to 200,000 clones, with over 90% observed a single time. Material: peripheral blood, obtained on day 0 of AZD1222 vaccination. These receptors all stem from an adult in good health. Both conserved end residues are part of each CDR3. A D gene is named only where the DNA matches it firmly. The size entry is marked missing in some rows and otherwise reads once, few, many or a size class.

DNA | CDR3 | J | length | size | D | V
TGTGCCAGCAGCGTCATCCCGGGACTAGCGAGAGAGACCCAGTACTTC | CASSVIPGLARETQYF | TRBJ2-5 | 16 | . | TRBD2 | TRBV9
TGTGCCAGCAGCTGGGGGACAGGGAACACTGAAGCTTTCTTT | CASSWGTGNTEAFF | TRBJ1-1 | 14 | . | TRBD1 | TRBV5-6
TGTGCCAGCAGCCACTACCTCGAAGCAGATACGCAGTATTTT | CASSHYLEADTQYF | TRBJ2-3 | 14 | . | . | TRBV14
TGTGCCAGCAGCTTACTTGCGCTAGAGAACACTGAAGCTTTCTTT | CASSLLALENTEAFF | TRBJ1-1 | 15 | once | . | TRBV7-9
TGTGCCAGCAGTTTGCCTAGCGGGAGGGGTGAGCAGTTCTTC | CASSLPSGRGEQFF | TRBJ2-1 | 14 | . | TRBD2 | TRBV28
TGTGCCTGGAGTGTACTGGGGGGAGTGTCCAACACTGAAGCTTTCTTT | CAWSVLGGVSNTEAFF | TRBJ1-1 | 16 | . | . | TRBV30
TGTGCCAGCAGCTTAGTGTCAGGGCATAGCACAGATACGCAGTATTTT | CASSLVSGHSTDTQYF | TRBJ2-3 | 16 | . | . | TRBV11-3
TGTGCCAGCAGTTTGGACAGCTATGGCTACACCTTC | CASSLDSYGYTF | TRBJ1-2 | 12 | . | . | TRBV12-3/TRBV12-4
TGTGCCAGCAGTGACCGGGGGAAAAAACTGTTTTTT | CASSDRGKKLFF | TRBJ1-4 | 12 | . | . | TRBV6-1
TGTGCCAGCAGCCTTAGGGACAGGGAATACGAGCAGTACTTC | CASSLRDREYEQYF | TRBJ2-7 | 14 | . | TRBD1 | TRBV3-1/TRBV3-2
TGTGCCAGCAGCTCGGTCGGAGATCAGCCCCAGCATTTT | CASSSVGDQPQHF | TRBJ1-5 | 13 | . | . | TRBV7-8
TGTGCCAGCAGTGAGGGCTCACCCCTCCACTTT | CASSEGSPLHF | TRBJ1-6 | 11 | . | . | TRBV2